Sequencing of this T cell receptor beta chain was carried out in a study of shared clonotypes between healthy human individuals. For the study at large: With ages of 18 to 49, the donors were a couple of women and a few men. There were three CD4 naive, three CD4 memory, two CD8 naive and one CD8 memory plates per donor.

Measured with immunoSEQ multiplex PCR; TCRdb has only the in-frame clones, and not every one. The table includes millions of clones, 93% detected once. Naive CD8 populations comprised CD45RO-negative cells positively selected for CCR7, excluding terminally differentiated effector memory CD45RA+ cells. Study-level points and caveats: Although depth was large, rarefaction showed that sequencing of the sorted subsets was incomplete. Generally, naive subsets (rather than memory subsets) showed larger estimated richness.

Notes on this clone: Its matching antigen is unknown.

There are 14 residues in the CDR3. V dropped 1 base and J dropped 7; count of bases not matched to a gene: 5. In germline, CDR1 is SGHAT, CDR2 FQNNGV. The clonotype was recovered from a man younger than 30 in good health. Some clones in this sample may be carry-over from other donors' samples. The gene calls are TRBV11-2 and TRBJ1-1, with 8 bases that match TRBD1. Sequencing input: naive CD8+ T cells from PBMCs. CDR3 DNA sequence: TGTGCCAGCAGCTTAGGCAGGGGGCATTTTGAAGCTTTCTTT. It is translated as CASSLGRGHFEAFF.